Sequencing of this TCR beta chain was carried out in a study of response to subunit inactivated influenza vaccine. Via MiXCR, TCRdb re-called the RT-PCR reads, giving one row per CDR3 protein. The data hold 500,000 to 650,000 distinct CDR3 sequences, with about 8% observed a single time. Trimming stripped 3 bases from V and 2 bases from J, with 12 bases between. Germline assignment: CDR1 SQVTM and CDR2 ANQGSEA. The CDR3 runs to 14 residues. Sequenced here: PBMCs from blood, sampled about 23 months after vaccination. This chain joins TRBV29-1 and TRBJ2-3; D is possibly TRBD2 (5 bases). The sequence came from a man aged 50 to 69 who received an inactivated influenza vaccine. Here the CDR3 DNA reads TGCAGCGTTGAGGCTAGCAGATTCACAGATACGCAGTATTTT. This translates into CSVEASRFTDTQYF.